The T cell receptor beta chain described here comes from a study of vaccination and CD4 T cells after COVID-19. Across the study: Post-COVID draws came a median approximately 94 days after diagnosis (range 35 to 161). In culture, cells were exposed to overlapping spike peptides from SARS-CoV-2, HCoV-NL63, HCoV-OC43 and HCoV-229E. Cultures that served as controls received a CEFX pool, an HIV-1 Nef pool, or no peptide.

There are 16 residues in the CDR3. CDR1 and CDR2 (germline): SGHTA, FQGTGA. The J segment lost 4 bases and the V segment lost 5 bases, leaving 7 bases of the junction unmatched. Treatment: approximately 9-day PBMC culture with coronavirus spike peptide pools or control peptides (ViraFEST assay). Of note for this clonotype: Its antigen is still unknown.

With the Oncomine TCR Beta short-read assay, DNA from cultured CD4+ T cells was sequenced. TCRdb reanalysed the PCR reads using MiXCR and keeps one entry per CDR3 protein. Of 12,000 or so distinct CDR3 sequences in the sample, about four fifths were seen once. Points from the study as a whole: Reactive clonotype counts went from median roughly 20 after infection to a few dozen after vaccination, nonsignificantly.

The origin of this receptor is a human donor who had recovered from COVID-19. The chain has TRBV7-3 and TRBJ2-1, with 11 bases fitting TRBD1. The sequenced material came from CD4+ T cells from blood, cultured in vitro. The CDR3: CASSPRTGGSYNEQFF. The CDR3 region has the DNA TGTGCCAGCAGCCCGCGGACAGGGGGCTCTTACAATGAGCAGTTCTTC.